A selection of T cell receptor beta chains follows, all from one sample in a study of beta chain features in type 1 diabetes. Only in-frame clones appear in the TCRdb table, and some are missing; sequencing was by immunoSEQ multiplex PCR. The sample lists about 370,000 clones, 8.5% to 10% occurring once. The sequencing input was central memory CD4+ T cells from blood. The receptors were gathered from a man between 25 and 39 years old with type 1 diabetes. Both conserved end residues are trimmed from each CDR3. Fields, in order: D gene, J gene, V gene, CDR3 protein. The D gene is left open where the match is weak.

D gene: -; J gene: TRBJ2-4; V gene: TRBV28; CDR3 protein: ASSPPDGGFSKNIQY
D gene: -; J gene: TRBJ2-7; V gene: TRBV2; CDR3 protein: ASSPNYEQY
D gene: -; J gene: TRBJ2-6; V gene: TRBV7-2; CDR3 protein: ASSLNSGANVLT
D gene: TRBD1; J gene: TRBJ2-7; V gene: TRBV28; CDR3 protein: ASSLGTGVGEQY
D gene: TRBD2; J gene: TRBJ2-1; V gene: TRBV7-2; CDR3 protein: ASSPRLAGGNEQF
D gene: -; J gene: TRBJ1-2; V gene: TRBV7-9; CDR3 protein: ASSFGTPTNHGYT
D gene: -; J gene: TRBJ1-1; V gene: TRBV5-1; CDR3 protein: ASSSPDLGQTVAF
D gene: TRBD2; J gene: TRBJ2-3; V gene: TRBV7-2; CDR3 protein: ASSFPLGTSGRETDTQY
D gene: TRBD1; J gene: TRBJ1-4; V gene: TRBV7-9; CDR3 protein: ASSTQGASEKLF
D gene: -; J gene: TRBJ2-7; V gene: TRBV2; CDR3 protein: ASSERGSRLYSYEQY
D gene: -; J gene: TRBJ1-1; V gene: TRBV7-9; CDR3 protein: ASSLRQGDTEAF
D gene: TRBD2; J gene: TRBJ2-7; V gene: TRBV28; CDR3 protein: ASSLGGSGRVWY
D gene: -; J gene: TRBJ1-3; V gene: TRBV7-6; CDR3 protein: ASSLGAQGGNTIY
D gene: -; J gene: TRBJ2-5; V gene: TRBV29-1; CDR3 protein: SVVRERETQY
D gene: -; J gene: TRBJ1-5; V gene: TRBV7-8; CDR3 protein: ASSPDGGNQPQH
D gene: -; J gene: TRBJ2-7; V gene: TRBV6-5; CDR3 protein: ASTLDGSYEQY
D gene: TRBD1; J gene: TRBJ1-3; V gene: TRBV2; CDR3 protein: ASSQGQGFSGNTIY